The 20 T cell receptor beta chains reported below all come from one sample, sequenced in a study of shared clonotypes between healthy human individuals. Sequencing used immunoSEQ multiplex PCR; TCRdb keeps in-frame clones, though not all of them. The data show about 2 million clones, approximately 95% seen once. Selected positively for CCR7 and CD45RO-negative, naive CD8 cells excluded terminally differentiated effector memory CD45RA+ cells. The sequenced material came from naive CD8+ T cells sorted from blood. The receptors shown here come from a man aged 18 to 35 in good health.

The chain employs TRBV27 and TRBJ2-5, with D possibly TRBD2 on 5 matching bases. This CDR3 spans 14 amino acids. V was cut by 3 bases and J by 7 bases, with 15 bases left in between. Germline V gene lookup returns CDR1 MNHEY and CDR2 SMNVEV (reference sequence). The CDR3 is CASSLIPTEGTQYF. Here the CDR3 DNA reads TGTGCCAGCAGTTTGATCCCCACCGAGGGGACCCAGTACTTC.

The chain joins TRBV5-5 to TRBJ1-1; D is unclear. V was trimmed by 0 bases and J by 4 bases, leaving 7 bases between them. The CDR3 consists of 13 residues. The V gene's germline CDR1 is SGHKS and CDR2 YYEKEE (reference sequence). The chain's CDR3 is CASSLGPTTEAFF. The DNA for the CDR3 is TGTGCCAGCAGCTTGGGCCCAACCACTGAAGCTTTCTTT. Together with reference TRBV5-5 and TRBJ1-1, the CDR3 gives the full variable domain: DAGVTQSPTHLIKTRGQQVTLRCSPISGHKSVSWYQQVLGQGPQFIFQYYEKEERGRGNFPDRFSARQFPNYSSELNVNALLLGDSALYLCASSLGPTTEAFFGQGTRLTVV.

V is TRBV14 and J is TRBJ2-7; 7 bases are a match to TRBD2. In germline, CDR1 is SGHDN, CDR2 FVKESK. The junction had 14 bases not matched to a gene; V was cut back by 3 bases and J by 6 bases. This CDR3 is built from 16 residues. The CDR3, as DNA: TGTGCCAGCAGCCACCCTCCCCGGGGGACTATGTCCGAGCAGTACTTC. Protein sequence: CASSHPPRGTMSEQYF.

With regard to this clone: Other nucleotide sequences from this sample produce the same CDR3. The chain is built from TRBV6-6 and TRBJ2-7; D might be TRBD1 (5 bases). In germline, CDR1 is MNHNY, CDR2 SVGAGI (reference sequence). V lost 6 bases to trimming and J lost 0 bases, with 15 bases between them. The CDR3 contains 15 residues. CDR3 DNA sequence: TGTGCCAGCAGCTCTACAGGCCTTAGCTCCTACGAGCAGTACTTC. As protein: CASSSTGLSSYEQYF.

This rearrangement joins TRBV27 to TRBJ2-1; no definite D call. Germline CDR1 is MNHEY and CDR2 is SMNVEV (reference sequence). V lost 3 bases, J lost 0 bases, and 6 bases lay in between. This CDR3 is 14 amino acids long. This chain's CDR3 is CASSFVSSYNEQFF. CDR3 nucleotide sequence: TGTGCCAGCAGTTTTGTAAGCTCCTACAATGAGCAGTTCTTC.

A word on this clone: The identical CDR3 is also encoded by other nucleotide sequences in the sample. The chain has TRBV7-9 and TRBJ1-5, with D maybe TRBD1 (6 bases). The CDR3 covers 14 residues. V was clipped by 8 bases and J by 1 base, with 12 bases between them. Germline V CDR1 and CDR2: SEHNR, FQNEAQ (reference sequence). This CDR3 is CASSKGGSNQPQHF. In DNA form, the CDR3 reads TGTGCCAGCTCAAAAGGGGGGAGCAATCAGCCCCAGCATTTT.

The rearrangement uses TRBV2 and TRBJ2-4; TRBD1 matches 11 bases. CDR1 is SNHLY, CDR2 FYNNEI, per germline. J lost 7 bases, V lost 2 bases, and 1 base had no gene match. The CDR3 runs 14 residues. The DNA of the CDR3 is TGTGCCAGCAGTGAAAGGACAGGGGGCAACATTCAGTACTTC. It codes for CASSERTGGNIQYF.

This chain links TRBV6-5 with TRBJ1-2; 9 bases are a match to TRBD1. Germline CDR1 MNHEY, CDR2 SVGAGI. Trimming cost V 2 bases and J 8 bases; bases outside gene matches: 0. CDR3 length equals 12 residues. This CDR3 reads CASSYGTGGYTF. DNA for the CDR3: TGTGCCAGCAGTTACGGGACAGGGGGCTACACCTTC.

This chain uses TRBV27 with TRBJ2-7; 13 bases line up with TRBD2. Germline trimming cut 5 bases from V and 2 bases from J; bases unmatched to any gene: 9. CDR1 MNHEY and CDR2 SMNVEV come from the germline V gene (reference sequence). The CDR3 is 17 residues long. The DNA for the CDR3 is TGTGCCAGCAGTGTGATCGGGACTAGCGGGAACACCTACGAGCAGTACTTC. Amino acids: CASSVIGTSGNTYEQYF.

The rearrangement uses TRBV30 and TRBJ2-3; maybe TRBD1 (6 bases). The V end lost 4 bases, the J end lost 0 bases, and 11 bases lay between the germline ends. The CDR3 is 14 residues long. In germline, CDR1 is GTSNPN, CDR2 SVGIG (reference sequence). The CDR3 DNA sequence: TGTGCCTGGACCGGGACACAAAGCACAGATACGCAGTATTTT. Protein sequence: CAWTGTQSTDTQYF. Drawing the rest from reference TRBV30 and TRBJ2-3, the complete variable domain is SQTIHQWPATLVQPVGSPLSLECTVEGTSNPNLYWYRQAAGRGLQLLFYSVGIGQISSEVPQNLSASRPQDRQFILSSKKLLLSDSGFYLCAWTGTQSTDTQYFGPGTRLTVL.

The chain has TRBV4-2 and TRBJ2-1; no clear D gene. This CDR3 spans 15 amino acids. Deletions cut 0 bases from V and 2 bases from J, with 8 bases between. The V gene's germline CDR1 is LGHNA and CDR2 YNFKEQ. The CDR3 sequence is CASSQEAGPYNEQFF. Written as DNA, the CDR3 is TGTGCCAGCAGCCAAGAGGCCGGTCCCTACAATGAGCAGTTCTTC.

This chain links TRBV13 with TRBJ2-7; tentatively, D is TRBD2 (6 bases). The CDR3 contains 15 residues. Trimming took off 2 bases at V and 6 bases at J, with 17 bases between the two ends. CDR1 is PRHDT and CDR2 is FYEKMQ in the germline V gene (reference sequence). Written as DNA, the CDR3 is TGTGCCAGCAGCTTATTTCGGGAGACCCCGGGCGAGCAGTACTTC. This sequence encodes CASSLFRETPGEQYF.

This chain uses TRBV4-3 with TRBJ2-7; D unclear. In germline, CDR1 is LGHNA, CDR2 YSLEER. This CDR3 contains 15 residues. V was clipped by 4 bases and J by 0 bases, with 13 bases between them. CDR3 sequence (DNA): TGCGCCAGCAGCCCGGGCCCGGTAAACTCCTACGAGCAGTACTTC. Translation: CASSPGPVNSYEQYF.

The chain combines TRBV9 with TRBJ1-1, with D unclear. Germline V gives CDR1 SGDLS, CDR2 YYNGEE. V lost 0 bases, J lost 5 bases, and 17 bases lay in between. There are 16 residues in the CDR3. The chain's CDR3 is CASSVVAGSPETEAFF. The CDR3 DNA reads TGTGCCAGCAGCGTAGTGGCCGGCTCCCCGGAGACTGAAGCTTTCTTT.

This sequence joins TRBV4-3 and TRBJ2-1; 11 nucleotides agree with TRBD2. The germline CDR1 and CDR2 sequences are LGHNA and YSLEER. The CDR3 spans 15 residues. V was clipped by 1 base and J by 7 bases; unmatched bases: 3. CDR3 nucleotide sequence: TGCGCCAGCAGCCAAGCGCTAGCGGGAGGAAATGAGCAGTTCTTC. Translated: CASSQALAGGNEQFF.

This clone was detected only once. J is TRBJ2-3 and V is TRBV7-3; 9 nucleotides match TRBD2. Per the germline V gene, CDR1 is SGHTA and CDR2 is FQGTGA. This CDR3 comprises 15 residues. Unmatched junction bases numbered 3, after V lost 4 bases and J lost 1 base. Here the CDR3 reads CASSWVAGGTDTQYF. CDR3 DNA sequence: TGTGCCAGCAGCTGGGTAGCGGGGGGCACAGATACGCAGTATTTT. Complete variable domain (other parts from reference TRBV7-3 and TRBJ2-3): GAGVSQTPSNKVTEKGKYVELRCDPISGHTALYWYRQSLGQGPEFLIYFQGTGAADDSGLPNDRFFAVRPEGSVSTLKIQRTERGDSAVYLCASSWVAGGTDTQYFGPGTRLTVL.

This chain uses TRBV13 with TRBJ1-1; D gene uncertain. The length of the CDR3 is 14 residues. Germline V lookup: CDR1 PRHDT, CDR2 FYEKMQ (reference sequence). Deletions cut 5 bases from V and 1 base from J, with 11 bases between. This CDR3 reads CASSRPGANTEAFF. The DNA of the CDR3 is TGTGCCAGCAGCCGTCCTGGCGCGAACACTGAAGCTTTCTTT.

V is TRBV5-1 and J is TRBJ2-3, with D possibly TRBD2 on 5 matching bases. The length of the CDR3 is 20 residues. Between the trimmed V and J ends, which lost 0 bases and 0 bases, there was a span of 23 bases. In germline, CDR1 is SGHRS, CDR2 YFSETQ. CDR3: CASSLDPVSSGETSTDTQYF. For the CDR3, the DNA is TGCGCCAGCAGCTTGGATCCGGTTTCGAGCGGAGAGACTAGCACAGATACGCAGTATTTT.

The chain combines TRBV10-3 with TRBJ2-1, with 13 positions matching TRBD2. The length of the CDR3 is 19 residues. After removal of 6 bases from V and 2 bases from J, the junction contained 13 bases not matched to a gene. From germline, CDR1 is ENHRY and CDR2 SYGVKD. CDR3 protein: CAIRDPGLAGEPPYNEQFF. As DNA, the CDR3 is TGTGCCATCAGGGACCCCGGACTAGCGGGAGAACCGCCCTACAATGAGCAGTTCTTC.

The chain links TRBV28 to TRBJ1-5; D is ambiguous. This CDR3 has 13 amino acids. Germline CDR1 MDHEN, CDR2 SYDVKM. V lost 5 bases, J lost 3 bases, and 8 bases lay in between. The DNA of the CDR3 is TGTGCCAGCAGTCGAGGGCCCAATCAGCCCCAGCATTTT. Protein sequence: CASSRGPNQPQHF.